A single sample is the source of the 4 T cell receptor beta chains below, sequenced in a study of CD8 T cells in Susac syndrome. When the RNA was reverse transcribed, random hexamers were used with an input of about 0.5 to 1 ug. TCRdb reprocessed the immunoSEQ multiplex PCR reads via MiXCR and lists one record per CDR3 protein. The sample gives more than 85,000 distinct CDR3 sequences, 90% to 96% of which show up once; 0.096% is in the top ten. Sequencing was done on a sample of CD4+ T cells from PBMCs. The receptor source for this set is a human donor in good health.

V usage is TRBV9 and J usage is TRBJ2-1, with D uncertain. This CDR3 spans 14 amino acids. The V end lost 0 bases, the J end lost 7 bases, and 11 bases lay between the germline ends. Germline lookup yields CDR1 SGDLS and CDR2 YYNGEE. This CDR3 is CASSVDPLPNEQFF. The CDR3 DNA reads as TGTGCCAGCAGCGTAGACCCCCTTCCAAATGAGCAGTTCTTC.

The chain carries TRBV3-1 and TRBJ2-2; 7 nucleotides align to TRBD1. The V gene end was trimmed by 3 bases and the J gene end by 2 bases; junction bases not matched to a gene: 12. Germline V gene lookup returns CDR1 LGHDT and CDR2 YNNKEL (reference sequence). The CDR3 is 18 amino acids. CDR3 residues: CASSHLGQVIINTGELFF. The CDR3 DNA is TGTGCCAGCAGCCACCTAGGACAGGTGATAATAAACACCGGGGAGCTGTTTTTT.

The V gene is TRBV19, the J gene TRBJ1-4; TRBD1 aligns across 8 bases. The trim removed 6 bases at V and 11 bases at J, leaving 11 bases unmatched. The CDR3 loop spans 14 amino acids. Germline-derived CDR1 and CDR2 are LNHDA and SQIVND (reference sequence). CDR3 sequence reads: CASRLGQGTGKLFF. DNA for the CDR3: TGTGCCAGTAGATTAGGACAGGGCACCGGGAAACTGTTTTTT.

The chain couples TRBV7-9 to TRBJ1-2, with 11 bases that match TRBD1. CDR1 is SEHNR and CDR2 is FQNEAQ in the germline V gene (reference sequence). Trimming at V came to 5 bases and at J to 6 bases, leaving 5 bases not matched to a gene. The CDR3 covers 14 residues. This CDR3 is CASSPGQGAHGYTF. In DNA form, the CDR3 reads TGTGCCAGCAGCCCCGGACAGGGGGCCCATGGCTACACCTTC. Full variable domain (remainder filled in from reference TRBV7-9 and TRBJ1-2): DTGVSQNPRHKITKRGQNVTFRCDPISEHNRLYWYRQTLGQGPEFLTYFQNEAQLEKSRLLSDRFSAERPKGSFSTLEIQRTEQGDSAMYLCASSPGQGAHGYTFGSGTRLTVV.